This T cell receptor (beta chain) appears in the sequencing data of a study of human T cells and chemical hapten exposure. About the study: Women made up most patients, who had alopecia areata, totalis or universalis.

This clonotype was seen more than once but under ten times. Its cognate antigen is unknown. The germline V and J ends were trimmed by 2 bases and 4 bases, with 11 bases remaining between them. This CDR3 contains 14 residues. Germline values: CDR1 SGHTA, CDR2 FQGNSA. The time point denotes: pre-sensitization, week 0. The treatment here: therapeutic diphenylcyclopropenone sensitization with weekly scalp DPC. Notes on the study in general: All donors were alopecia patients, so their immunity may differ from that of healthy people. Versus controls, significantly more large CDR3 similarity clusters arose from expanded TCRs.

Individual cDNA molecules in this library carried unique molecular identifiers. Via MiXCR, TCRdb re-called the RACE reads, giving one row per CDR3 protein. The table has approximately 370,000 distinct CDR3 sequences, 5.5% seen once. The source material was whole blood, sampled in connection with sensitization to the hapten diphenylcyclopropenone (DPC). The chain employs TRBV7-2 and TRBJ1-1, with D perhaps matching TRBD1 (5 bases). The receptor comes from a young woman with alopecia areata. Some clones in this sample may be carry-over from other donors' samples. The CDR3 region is CASSLNMGGTEAFF. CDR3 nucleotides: TGTGCCAGCAGCTTAAATATGGGGGGCACTGAAGCTTTCTTT.